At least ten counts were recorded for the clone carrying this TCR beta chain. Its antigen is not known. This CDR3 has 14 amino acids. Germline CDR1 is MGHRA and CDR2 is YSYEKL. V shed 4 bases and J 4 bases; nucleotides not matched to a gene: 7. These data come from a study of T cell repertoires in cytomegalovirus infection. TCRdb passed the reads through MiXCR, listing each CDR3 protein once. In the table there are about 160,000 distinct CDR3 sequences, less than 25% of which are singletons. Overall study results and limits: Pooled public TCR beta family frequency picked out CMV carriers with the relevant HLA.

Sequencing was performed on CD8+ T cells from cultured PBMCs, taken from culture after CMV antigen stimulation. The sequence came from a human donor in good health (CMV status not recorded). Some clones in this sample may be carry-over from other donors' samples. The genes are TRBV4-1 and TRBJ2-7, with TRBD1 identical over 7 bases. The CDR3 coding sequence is TGCGCCAGCAGCCCGACAGGGATGGGATACGAGCAGTACTTC. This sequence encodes CASSPTGMGYEQYF.